A selection of T cell receptor beta chains follows, all from one sample in a study of blood T cell repertoires in COVID-19. Produced via immunoSEQ multiplex PCR; TCRdb's table is partial and in-frame only. The table shows 300,000 or so clones, with approximately 90% occurring only once. The sample consisted of peripheral blood. Receptors were obtained from a woman aged 40 to 49 with acute or convalescent COVID-19. The CDR3 runs from the conserved cysteine through the conserved F or W. The D gene is left open where the match is weak. Clone sizes are given selectively: once, few, many, or a class where the clone is expanded.

d_call	v_call	j_call	clone_size	cdr3_nt	cdr3_aa
TRBD1	TRBV9	TRBJ1-2	NA	TGTGCCAGCAGCCCTCTTACAGGGGGAGCGTATGGCTACACCTTC	CASSPLTGGAYGYTF
TRBD1	TRBV6-5	TRBJ1-2	NA	TGTGCCAGCAGCCGGGACAGGAGAGTGGGCGGCTACACCTTC	CASSRDRRVGGYTF
NA	TRBV30	TRBJ1-5	NA	TGTGCCTGGAGTGTACGCGGGGGAGTAGGCCAGCCCCAGCATTTT	CAWSVRGGVGQPQHF
NA	TRBV9	TRBJ1-2	NA	TGTGCCAGCTCTCTCCAGGAGGGCGGCTATGGCTACACCTTC	CASSLQEGGYGYTF
NA	TRBV4-1	TRBJ1-2	once	TGCGCCAGCAGCCAAGGAGGGTTATATGGCTACACCTTC	CASSQGGLYGYTF
TRBD1	TRBV27	TRBJ2-3	NA	TGTGCCAGCAGTTTTGGCGGGACAGGGATCACAGATACGCAGTATTTT	CASSFGGTGITDTQYF
TRBD2	TRBV6-4	TRBJ2-3	NA	TGTGCCAGCAGTGAGGGCGGGGGTCACACAGATACGCAGTATTTT	CASSEGGGHTDTQYF
TRBD2	TRBV3-1/TRBV3-2	TRBJ2-3	NA	TGTGCCAGCAGCCGGAGAGGGGAGGGGCGGGGACTCACAGATACGCAGTATTTT	CASSRRGEGRGLTDTQYF
TRBD1	TRBV27	TRBJ1-5	NA	TGTGCCAGCAGCCTTTCGACAGGGGGCGGTCAGCCCCAGCATTTT	CASSLSTGGGQPQHF
NA	TRBV18	TRBJ2-1	NA	TGTGCCAGCTCACTCGGGAATGGTCATGAGCAGTTCTTC	CASSLGNGHEQFF
NA	TRBV5-4	TRBJ1-2	NA	TGTGCCAGCAGCTTGGCCAGCGACTATGGCTACACCTTC	CASSLASDYGYTF
TRBD2	TRBV9	TRBJ2-5	NA	TGTGCCAGCAGCGTAGCGGGGGGGCCTGAAGAGACCCAGTACTTC	CASSVAGGPEETQYF
TRBD1	TRBV4-1	TRBJ2-5	once	TGCGCCAGCAGCCACCGACAGGGAATGCTAGAGACCCAGTACTTC	CASSHRQGMLETQYF
TRBD2	TRBV5-1	TRBJ2-3	NA	TGCGCCAGCAGCTCCTCTAGCGGGGGGGGTACCTTCACAGATACGCAGTATTTT	CASSSSSGGGTFTDTQYF
TRBD1	TRBV7-2	TRBJ2-1	NA	TGTGCCAGCAGCTCGAAGACAGGGGCCCGGGAGCAGTTCTTC	CASSSKTGAREQFF
NA	TRBV7-2	TRBJ1-3	NA	TGTGCCAGCAGCGGGAGGACAGGAAACACCATATATTTT	CASSGRTGNTIYF
NA	TRBV5-1	TRBJ1-2	NA	TGCGCCAGCAGCCGGGAGGATGGCTACACCTTC	CASSREDGYTF
NA	TRBV9	TRBJ2-5	NA	TGTGCCAGCAGCGTAGGAACAGGGGGAGGGGAGACCCAGTACTTC	CASSVGTGGGETQYF
TRBD1	TRBV6-1	TRBJ1-5	NA	TGTGCCAGCAGTGAAGCCGCAGGGGGCGGATTGGATCAGCCCCAGCATTTT	CASSEAAGGGLDQPQHF
NA	TRBV7-3	TRBJ1-1	NA	TGTGCCAGCAGTAAGCGGACAGTCGGGATGAACACTGAAGCTTTCTTT	CASSKRTVGMNTEAFF
TRBD1	TRBV6-5	TRBJ1-2	NA	TGTGCCAGCAGTTACTCTGACAGGGTCGGTGATGGCTACACCTTC	CASSYSDRVGDGYTF
TRBD2	TRBV6-6	TRBJ2-3	NA	TGTGCCAGCAGTTACTCAGCGGGGGCAGGGGATACGCAGTATTTT	CASSYSAGAGDTQYF
NA	TRBV12-5	TRBJ1-4	NA	TGTGCTAGTGGTTTGGTACTACATGAATGGCAATTTGCAACTAATGAAAAACTGTTTTTT	CASGLVLHEWQFATNEKLFF